The T cell receptor (beta chain) described here comes from a study of blood T cell repertoires in COVID-19. As for the study in general: From T cells, B-cell-depleted T cells, or PBMCs came the material, which was cDNA or gDNA.

Original analysis: Reference gene primer amplification yielded estimated nucleated cell counts. Data came from immunoSEQ multiplex PCR; TCRdb stores just in-frame clones and leaves some out. V, J and clone size derive from that table, while D and trimming were established from the DNA sequence. Here the sample spans about 66,000 clones, about nine tenths being singletons. This clone was seen a few times. Sequenced material: peripheral blood. This TCR was sampled from a man aged 60 to 69 with acute or convalescent COVID-19.

In DNA, the CDR3 is TGTGCCAGCAGCGCTATACGACAGGCTGAAGCTTTCTTT. This translates into CASSAIRQAEAFF. The chain uses TRBV11-2 and TRBJ1-1; D is perhaps TRBD1 (6 bases). Germline lookup yields CDR1 SGHAT and CDR2 FQNNGV. This CDR3 spans 13 amino acids. Trimming shortened V by 5 bases and J by 6 bases, and 13 bases separated the two germline ends.